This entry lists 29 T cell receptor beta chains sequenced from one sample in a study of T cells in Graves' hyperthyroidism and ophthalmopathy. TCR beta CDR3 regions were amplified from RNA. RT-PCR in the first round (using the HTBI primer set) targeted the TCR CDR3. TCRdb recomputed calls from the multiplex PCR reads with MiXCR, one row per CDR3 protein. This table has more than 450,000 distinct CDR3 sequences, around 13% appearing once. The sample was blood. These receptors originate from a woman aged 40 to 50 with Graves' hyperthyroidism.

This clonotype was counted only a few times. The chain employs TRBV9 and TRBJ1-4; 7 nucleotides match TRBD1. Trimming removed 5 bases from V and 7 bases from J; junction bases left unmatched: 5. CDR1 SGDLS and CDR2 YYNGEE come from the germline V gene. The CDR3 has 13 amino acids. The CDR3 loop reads CASSPGQVEKLFF. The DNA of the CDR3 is TGTGCCAGCAGTCCAGGACAGGTTGAAAAACTGTTTTTT.

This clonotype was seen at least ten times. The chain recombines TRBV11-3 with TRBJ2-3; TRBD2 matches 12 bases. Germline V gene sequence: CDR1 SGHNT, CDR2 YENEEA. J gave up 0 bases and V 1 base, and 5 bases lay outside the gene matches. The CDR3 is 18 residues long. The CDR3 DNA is TGTGCCAGCAGCTTAGGTACTAGCGGGAGGTTGAGCACAGATACGCAGTATTTT. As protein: CASSLGTSGRLSTDTQYF. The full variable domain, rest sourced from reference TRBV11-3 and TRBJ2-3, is EAGVVQSPRYKIIEKKQPVAFWCNPISGHNTLYWYLQNLGQGPELLIRYENEEAVDDSQLPKDRFSAERLKGVDSTLKIQPAELGDSAVYLCASSLGTSGRLSTDTQYFGPGTRLTVL.

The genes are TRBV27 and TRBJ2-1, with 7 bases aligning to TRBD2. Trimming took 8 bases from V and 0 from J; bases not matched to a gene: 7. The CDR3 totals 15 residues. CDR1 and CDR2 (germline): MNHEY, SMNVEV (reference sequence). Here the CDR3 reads CASAPGTTSYNEQFF. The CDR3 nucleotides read TGTGCCAGCGCTCCCGGGACTACCTCCTACAATGAGCAGTTCTTC.

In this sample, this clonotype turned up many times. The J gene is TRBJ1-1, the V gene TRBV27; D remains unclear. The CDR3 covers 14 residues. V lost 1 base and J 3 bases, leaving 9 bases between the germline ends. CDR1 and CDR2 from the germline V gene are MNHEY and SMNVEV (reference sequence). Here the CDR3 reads CASSLYGGYTEAFF. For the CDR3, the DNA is TGTGCCAGCAGTTTATATGGCGGTTACACTGAAGCTTTCTTT.

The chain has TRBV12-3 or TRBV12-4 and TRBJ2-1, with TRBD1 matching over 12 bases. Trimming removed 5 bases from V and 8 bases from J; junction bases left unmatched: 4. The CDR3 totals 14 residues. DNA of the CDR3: TGTGCCAGCAGTACCGGGACAGGGGGCCATGAGCAGTTCTTC. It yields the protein CASSTGTGGHEQFF.

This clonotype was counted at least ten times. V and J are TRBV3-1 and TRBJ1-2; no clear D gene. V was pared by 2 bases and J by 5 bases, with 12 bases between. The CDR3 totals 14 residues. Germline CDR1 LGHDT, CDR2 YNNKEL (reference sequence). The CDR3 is CASSQLDGSYGYTF. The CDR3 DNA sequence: TGTGCCAGCAGCCAACTCGACGGGTCTTATGGCTACACCTTC.

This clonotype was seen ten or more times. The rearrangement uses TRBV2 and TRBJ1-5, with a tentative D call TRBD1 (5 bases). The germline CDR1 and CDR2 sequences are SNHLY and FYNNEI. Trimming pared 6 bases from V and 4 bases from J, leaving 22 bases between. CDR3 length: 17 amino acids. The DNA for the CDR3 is TGTGCCAGCAGCCAACCCCTAGGGACCGAACGGAATCAGCCCCAGCATTTT. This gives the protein CASSQPLGTERNQPQHF.

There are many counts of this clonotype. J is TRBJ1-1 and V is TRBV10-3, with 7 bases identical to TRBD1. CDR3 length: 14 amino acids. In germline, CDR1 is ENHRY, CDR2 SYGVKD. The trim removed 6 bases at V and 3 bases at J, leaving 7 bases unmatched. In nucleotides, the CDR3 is TGTGCCATCAGCGGAACAGGGGTGGACACTGAAGCTTTCTTT. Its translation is CAISGTGVDTEAFF.

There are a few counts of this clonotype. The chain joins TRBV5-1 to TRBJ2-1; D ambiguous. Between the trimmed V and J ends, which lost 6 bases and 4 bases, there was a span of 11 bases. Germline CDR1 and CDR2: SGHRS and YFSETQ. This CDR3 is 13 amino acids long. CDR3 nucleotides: TGCGCCAGCAAAGGGCAGGCTTACAATGAGCAGTTCTTC. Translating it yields CASKGQAYNEQFF. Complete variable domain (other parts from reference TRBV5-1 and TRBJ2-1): KAGVTQTPRYLIKTRGQQVTLSCSPISGHRSVSWYQQTPGQGLQFLFEYFSETQRNKGNFPGRFSGRQFSNSRSEMNVSTLELGDSALYLCASKGQAYNEQFFGPGTRLTVL.

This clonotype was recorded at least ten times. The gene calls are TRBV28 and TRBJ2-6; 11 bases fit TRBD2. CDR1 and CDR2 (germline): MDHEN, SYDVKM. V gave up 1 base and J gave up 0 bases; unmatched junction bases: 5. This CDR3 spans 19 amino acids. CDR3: CASSLSGTSGTSGANVLTF. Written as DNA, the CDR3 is TGTGCCAGCAGTTTATCCGGGACTAGCGGTACCTCTGGGGCCAACGTCCTGACTTTC.

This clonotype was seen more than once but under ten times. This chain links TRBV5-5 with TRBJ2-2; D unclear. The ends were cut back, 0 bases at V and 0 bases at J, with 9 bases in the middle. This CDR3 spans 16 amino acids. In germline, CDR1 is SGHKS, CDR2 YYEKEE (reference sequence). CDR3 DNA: TGTGCCAGCAGCTTGGTACAGCTTCCGAACACCGGGGAGCTGTTTTTT. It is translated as CASSLVQLPNTGELFF.

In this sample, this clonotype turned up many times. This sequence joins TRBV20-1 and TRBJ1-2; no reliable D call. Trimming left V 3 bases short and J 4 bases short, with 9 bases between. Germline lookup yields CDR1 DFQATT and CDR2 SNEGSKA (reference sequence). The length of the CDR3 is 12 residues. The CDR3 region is CSASSESYGYTF. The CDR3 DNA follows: TGCAGTGCTAGTTCGGAGAGCTATGGCTACACCTTC.

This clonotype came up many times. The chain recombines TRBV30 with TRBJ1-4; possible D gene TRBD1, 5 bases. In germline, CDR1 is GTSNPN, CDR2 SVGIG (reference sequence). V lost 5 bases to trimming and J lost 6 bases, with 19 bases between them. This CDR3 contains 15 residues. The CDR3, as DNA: TGTGCCTGGGCCCTTCAGGGTGCGGCGTATGAAAAACTGTTTTTT. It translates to CAWALQGAAYEKLFF.

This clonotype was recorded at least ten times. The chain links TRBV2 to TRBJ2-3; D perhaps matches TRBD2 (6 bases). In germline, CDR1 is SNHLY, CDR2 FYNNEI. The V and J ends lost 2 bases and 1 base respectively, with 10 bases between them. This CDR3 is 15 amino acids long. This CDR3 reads CASSEWSSGTDTQYF. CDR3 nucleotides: TGTGCCAGCAGTGAATGGTCTAGCGGCACAGATACGCAGTATTTT. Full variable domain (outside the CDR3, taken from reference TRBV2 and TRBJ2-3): EPEVTQTPSHQVTQMGQEVILRCVPISNHLYFYWYRQILGQKVEFLVSFYNNEISEKSEIFDDQFSVERPDGSNFTLKIRSTKLEDSAMYFCASSEWSSGTDTQYFGPGTRLTVL.

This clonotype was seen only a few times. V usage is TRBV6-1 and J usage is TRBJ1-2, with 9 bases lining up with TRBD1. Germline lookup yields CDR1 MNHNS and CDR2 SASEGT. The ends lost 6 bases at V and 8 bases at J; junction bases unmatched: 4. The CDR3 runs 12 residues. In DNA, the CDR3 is TGTGCCAGCAGACAGGGGGCTTGGGGCTACACCTTC. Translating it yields CASRQGAWGYTF.

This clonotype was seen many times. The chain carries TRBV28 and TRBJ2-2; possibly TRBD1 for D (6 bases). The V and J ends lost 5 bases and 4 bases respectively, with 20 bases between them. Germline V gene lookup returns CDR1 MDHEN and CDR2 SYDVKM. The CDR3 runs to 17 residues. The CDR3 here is CASSQTTWTDSTGELFF. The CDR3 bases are TGTGCCAGCAGTCAAACGACCTGGACAGACAGCACCGGGGAGCTGTTTTTT.

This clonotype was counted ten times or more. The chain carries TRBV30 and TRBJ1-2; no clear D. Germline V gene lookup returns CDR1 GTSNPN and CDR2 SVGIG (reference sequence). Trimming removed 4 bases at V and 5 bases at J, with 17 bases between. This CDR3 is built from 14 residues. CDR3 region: CAWTLRLRWYGYTF. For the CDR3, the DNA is TGTGCCTGGACTTTGAGGCTTCGATGGTATGGCTACACCTTC.

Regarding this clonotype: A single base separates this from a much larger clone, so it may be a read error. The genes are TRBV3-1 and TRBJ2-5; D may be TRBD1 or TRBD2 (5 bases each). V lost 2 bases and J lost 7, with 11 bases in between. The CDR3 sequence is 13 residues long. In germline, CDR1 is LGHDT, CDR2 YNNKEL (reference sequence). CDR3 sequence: CASSQTNGGTQYF. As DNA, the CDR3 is TGTGCCAGCAGCCAAACGAATGGGGGGACCCAGTACTTC.

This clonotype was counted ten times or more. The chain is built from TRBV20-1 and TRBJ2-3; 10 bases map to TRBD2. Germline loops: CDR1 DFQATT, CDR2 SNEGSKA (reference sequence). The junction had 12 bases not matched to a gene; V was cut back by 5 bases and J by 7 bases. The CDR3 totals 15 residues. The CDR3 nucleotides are TGCAGTGCTGCGGGGAGGGTAGCGGGAGGCCATACGCAGTATTTT. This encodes CSAAGRVAGGHTQYF.

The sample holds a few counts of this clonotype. DNA of the CDR3: TGTGCCAGCAGGGCGGGACAACATACCTACGAGCAGTACTTC. This translates into CASRAGQHTYEQYF. This rearrangement joins TRBV25-1 to TRBJ2-7; D is possibly TRBD1 or TRBD2 (6 bases each). The CDR3 covers 14 residues. Germline CDR1 reads MGHDK; CDR2 reads SYGVNS. V lost 6 bases and J lost 2, with 14 bases in between.

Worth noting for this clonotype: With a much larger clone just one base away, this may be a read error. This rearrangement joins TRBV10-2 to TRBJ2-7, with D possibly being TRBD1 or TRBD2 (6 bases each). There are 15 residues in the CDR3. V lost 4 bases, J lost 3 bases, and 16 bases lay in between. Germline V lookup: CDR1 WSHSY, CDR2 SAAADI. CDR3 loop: CASSGGGRFDYEQYF. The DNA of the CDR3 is TGCGCCAGCAGTGGAGGGGGGCGGTTCGACTACGAGCAGTACTTC.

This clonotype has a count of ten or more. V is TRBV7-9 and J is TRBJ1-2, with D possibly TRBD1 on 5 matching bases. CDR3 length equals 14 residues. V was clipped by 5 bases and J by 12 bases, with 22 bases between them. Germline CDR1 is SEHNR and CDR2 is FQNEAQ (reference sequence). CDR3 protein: CASSPRDRPGRDTF. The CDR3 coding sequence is TGTGCCAGCAGCCCGCGGGACCGTCCCGGCAGAGACACCTTC.

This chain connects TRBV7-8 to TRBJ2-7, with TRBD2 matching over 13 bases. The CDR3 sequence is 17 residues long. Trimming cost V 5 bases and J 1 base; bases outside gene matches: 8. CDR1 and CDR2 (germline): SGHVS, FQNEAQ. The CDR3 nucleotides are TGTGCCAGCAGCCCCTCCCGACTAGCGGGAGGATCCTACGAGCAGTACTTC. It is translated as CASSPSRLAGGSYEQYF.

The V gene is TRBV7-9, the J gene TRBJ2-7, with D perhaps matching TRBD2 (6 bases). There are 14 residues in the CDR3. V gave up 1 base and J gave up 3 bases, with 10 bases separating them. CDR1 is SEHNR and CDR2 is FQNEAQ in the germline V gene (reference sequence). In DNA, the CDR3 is TGTGCCAGCAGCTTAGGCGGGACCCACTACGAGCAGTACTTC. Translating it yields CASSLGGTHYEQYF.

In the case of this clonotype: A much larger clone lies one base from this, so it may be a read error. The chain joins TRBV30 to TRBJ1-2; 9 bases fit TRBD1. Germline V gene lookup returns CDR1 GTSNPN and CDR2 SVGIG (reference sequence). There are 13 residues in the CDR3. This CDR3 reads CAWEQGAGYSYTF. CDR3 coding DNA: TGTGCCTGGGAACAGGGGGCCGGCTATAGCTACACCTTC.

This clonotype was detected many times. CDR3 sequence reads: CSAGLGATDTQYF. Here the CDR3 DNA reads TGCAGTGCTGGGTTGGGGGCCACAGATACGCAGTATTTT. The chain recombines TRBV20-1 with TRBJ2-3; D possibly corresponds to TRBD1 (6 bases). The CDR3 totals 13 residues. CDR1 is DFQATT and CDR2 is SNEGSKA in the germline V gene (reference sequence). V lost 5 bases to trimming and J lost 2 bases, with 11 bases between them.

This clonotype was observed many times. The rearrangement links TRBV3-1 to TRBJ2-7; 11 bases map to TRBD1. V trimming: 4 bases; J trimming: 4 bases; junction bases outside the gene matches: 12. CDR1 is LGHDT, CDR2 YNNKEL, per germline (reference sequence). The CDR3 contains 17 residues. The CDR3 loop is CASSPPVGQGEWYEQYF. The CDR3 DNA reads TGTGCCAGCAGCCCGCCCGTGGGACAGGGGGAATGGTACGAGCAGTACTTC.

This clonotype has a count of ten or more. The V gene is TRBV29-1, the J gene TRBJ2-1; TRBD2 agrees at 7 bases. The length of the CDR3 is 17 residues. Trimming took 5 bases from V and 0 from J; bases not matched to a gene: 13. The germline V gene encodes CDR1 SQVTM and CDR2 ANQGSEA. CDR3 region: CSVTSLGGRGSYNEQFF. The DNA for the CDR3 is TGCAGCGTTACCTCTCTGGGAGGGCGGGGCTCCTACAATGAGCAGTTCTTC.

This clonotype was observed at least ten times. The CDR3 coding sequence is TGTGCCAGCAGCCCCCGACTAGCGGGGTACAATGAGCAGTTCTTC. Its translation: CASSPRLAGYNEQFF. This chain joins TRBV7-3 and TRBJ2-1, with TRBD2 matching over 11 bases. This CDR3 is built from 15 residues. With V trimmed by 5 bases and J by 4 bases, 4 bases remained unmatched. The germline gives CDR1 SGHTA, CDR2 FQGTGA. Combining the CDR3 with reference TRBV7-3 and TRBJ2-1 gives the whole variable domain GAGVSQTPSNKVTEKGKYVELRCDPISGHTALYWYRQSLGQGPEFLIYFQGTGAADDSGLPNDRFFAVRPEGSVSTLKIQRTERGDSAVYLCASSPRLAGYNEQFFGPGTRLTVL.